These 15 T cell receptor beta chains were all obtained from the same sample, sequenced in a study of T cells in Graves' hyperthyroidism and ophthalmopathy. Amplification of TCR beta CDR3 regions used RNA as the template. TCR CDR3 underwent first-round RT-PCR with the HTBI primer set. Using its own MiXCR run on the multiplex PCR reads, TCRdb lists one record per CDR3 protein. In the table there are fewer than 750,000 distinct CDR3 sequences, roughly 14% of which are singletons. The sequenced sample consisted of blood. The receptor set was obtained from a woman aged 40 to 50 with Graves' ophthalmopathy.

This clonotype was counted at least ten times. The chain recombines TRBV12-3 or TRBV12-4 with TRBJ2-7; TRBD2 matches at 8 bases. The trim removed 7 bases at V and 6 bases at J, leaving 17 bases unmatched. The CDR3 is made up of 16 amino acids. CDR3 residues: CASTIGGLAGLGEQYF. The CDR3 DNA is TGTGCCAGCACCATTGGGGGATTAGCGGGATTGGGCGAGCAGTACTTC.

The table lists this clonotype with a few counts. The J gene is TRBJ1-3, the V gene TRBV18; D perhaps matches TRBD1 (5 bases). This CDR3 has 16 amino acids. V was pared by 1 base and J by 0 bases, with 10 bases between. Germline assignment: CDR1 KGHSH and CDR2 LQKENI. In DNA, the CDR3 is TGTGCCAGCTCACCACAGAGGGGCCACTCTGGAAACACCATATATTTT. Residues: CASSPQRGHSGNTIYF.

There are many counts of this clonotype. V and J are TRBV19 and TRBJ1-5; the match to TRBD1 covers 9 bases. The J segment lost 4 bases and the V segment lost 3 bases, leaving 4 bases of the junction unmatched. This CDR3 has 15 amino acids. Germline CDR1 LNHDA, CDR2 SQIVND (reference sequence). The CDR3 DNA sequence: TGTGCCAGTAGTATGGACAGGGGTCCTAATCAGCCCCAGCATTTT. Amino acids: CASSMDRGPNQPQHF.

This clonotype occurred many times. V gene TRBV12-3 or TRBV12-4 combines with J gene TRBJ2-7, with D possibly being TRBD1 (7 bases). The CDR3 length is 15 residues. V was clipped by 4 bases and J by 6 bases, with 19 bases between them. The CDR3 loop is CASSSMDRWGGEQYF. In DNA, the CDR3 is TGTGCCAGCAGTTCCATGGACAGGTGGGGAGGCGAGCAGTACTTC.

This clonotype was counted at least ten times. The rearrangement uses TRBV5-1 and TRBJ1-1; 7 bases line up with TRBD1. Germline lookup yields CDR1 SGHRS and CDR2 YFSETQ. The CDR3 totals 14 residues. V dropped 2 bases and J dropped 5; count of bases not matched to a gene: 6. CDR3 in DNA: TGCGCCAGCAGCTTTCTCGACAGGGAAACTGAAGCTTTCTTT. Its protein is CASSFLDRETEAFF.

At least ten counts were recorded for this clonotype. The V call is TRBV7-9, the J call TRBJ2-2; the D gene is possibly TRBD2 (5 bases). The CDR3 is 14 amino acids. V was cut by 8 bases and J by 3 bases, with 13 bases left in between. Germline CDR1 and CDR2: SEHNR and FQNEAQ (reference sequence). CDR3 nucleotide sequence: TGTGCCAGCGGCGACGCGAGGGACACCGGGGAGCTGTTTTTT. It specifies CASGDARDTGELFF.

This clonotype has ten or more counts. This chain joins TRBV27 and TRBJ1-1; a possible D gene is TRBD1 (6 bases). V was trimmed by 4 bases and J by 3 bases, leaving 15 bases between them. CDR3 length: 15 residues. Looked up from germline, CDR1 is MNHEY and CDR2 is SMNVEV (reference sequence). CDR3 residues: CASSSAGTPDTEAFF. CDR3 coding DNA: TGTGCCAGCAGTTCCGCCGGGACACCCGACACTGAAGCTTTCTTT.

This rearrangement joins TRBV24-1 to TRBJ2-7, with D hard to call. Germline V gives CDR1 KGHDR, CDR2 SFDVKD. Trimming shortened V by 4 bases and J by 4 bases, and 7 bases separated the two germline ends. The CDR3 consists of 12 residues. CDR3 coding DNA: TGTGCCACCAGTGAAACCCCTTACGAGCAGTACTTC. Amino acid sequence: CATSETPYEQYF.

This clonotype was counted many times. The rearrangement links TRBV6-1 to TRBJ1-1; D possibly corresponds to TRBD1 (6 bases). CDR1 MNHNS and CDR2 SASEGT come from the germline V gene. Between the trimmed V and J ends, which lost 3 bases and 1 base, there was a span of 21 bases. CDR3 length: 18 amino acids. The CDR3 is CASSEKSWRGGGNTEAFF. The CDR3 DNA reads as TGTGCCAGCAGTGAGAAAAGCTGGCGGGGGGGCGGGAACACTGAAGCTTTCTTT.

This clonotype was observed at least ten times. The chain links TRBV4-3 to TRBJ1-2; 9 bases are shared with TRBD1. Germline assignment: CDR1 LGHNA and CDR2 YSLEER. V shed 6 bases and J 2 bases; nucleotides not matched to a gene: 4. This CDR3 has 14 residues. CDR3 residues: CASRPGTGNYGYTF. CDR3 sequence (DNA): TGCGCCAGCAGACCCGGGACAGGGAACTATGGCTACACCTTC.

This clonotype turned up a few times. Written as DNA, the CDR3 is TGTGCCGGGGGACGGATGAACACTGAAGCTTTCTTT. Protein: CAGGRMNTEAFF. The chain links TRBV30 to TRBJ1-1, with D perhaps matching TRBD1 (5 bases). Germline V gene sequence: CDR1 GTSNPN, CDR2 SVGIG (reference sequence). Between the trimmed V and J ends, which lost 8 bases and 0 bases, there was a span of 10 bases. The CDR3 runs 12 residues. The entire variable domain, with the rest obtained from reference TRBV30 and TRBJ1-1, is as follows: SQTIHQWPATLVQPVGSPLSLECTVEGTSNPNLYWYRQAAGRGLQLLFYSVGIGQISSEVPQNLSASRPQDRQFILSSKKLLLSDSGFYLCAGGRMNTEAFFGQGTRLTVV.

This clonotype showed up many times. The V call is TRBV4-3, the J call TRBJ2-2; D unclear. Germline lookup yields CDR1 LGHNA and CDR2 YSLEER. CDR3 size: 15 residues. Trimming left V 0 bases short and J 6 bases short, with 11 bases between. Here the CDR3 DNA reads TGCGCCAGCAGCCAAGATCTCTACTCGTCCGGGGAGCTGTTTTTT. Translating gives CASSQDLYSSGELFF.

This clonotype was seen at least ten times. V is TRBV20-1 and J is TRBJ2-4; the match to TRBD2 covers 9 bases. The V gene end was trimmed by 3 bases and the J gene end by 10 bases; junction bases not matched to a gene: 7. This CDR3 spans 13 amino acids. CDR1 DFQATT and CDR2 SNEGSKA come from the germline V gene (reference sequence). CDR3 protein: CSASPAGGGIQYF. The DNA of the CDR3 is TGCAGTGCTAGCCCTGCGGGAGGGGGGATTCAGTACTTC.

This clonotype appeared many times. This chain links TRBV20-1 with TRBJ2-7, with 8 bases identical to TRBD2. The CDR3 has 15 residues. Unmatched junction bases numbered 7, after V lost 3 bases and J lost 0 bases. CDR1 and CDR2 from the germline V gene are DFQATT and SNEGSKA (reference sequence). CDR3 coding DNA: TGCAGTGCTAGGGATACTAGCGGACCCTCCTACGAGCAGTACTTC. Protein product: CSARDTSGPSYEQYF.

The chain joins TRBV7-2 to TRBJ2-7; the match to TRBD2 covers 8 bases. CDR3 size: 15 residues. Losses at the gene ends were 5 bases for V and 1 base for J; bases not matched to a gene: 7. Per the germline V gene, CDR1 is SGHTA and CDR2 is FQGNSA. As DNA, the CDR3 is TGTGCCAGCAGCAGTAGCGGGATGGTATCCTACGAGCAGTACTTC. This sequence encodes CASSSSGMVSYEQYF.